Many counts were recorded for the clone carrying this TCR beta chain. Methods used by the authors: Using reference gene primer amplification, nucleated cell counts were estimated. The data were produced by immunoSEQ multiplex PCR, yet TCRdb's version contains in-frame clones alone and is incomplete. V, J and clone size are taken as reported in that table, and D and trimming were inferred from the DNA itself. The profile covers about 80,000 clones, with around 81% appearing a single time and 15% taken by the ten largest. Trimming cost V 0 bases and J 4 bases, with 7 bases left between them. Germline assignment: CDR1 MGHRA and CDR2 YSYEKL. The CDR3 has 14 residues. This specimen belongs to a study of blood T cell repertoires in COVID-19. Study-level background: Samples came from the United States, Italy and Spain, spanning acute and convalescent COVID-19. Sample material is recorded as cDNA or gDNA derived from T cells, B-cell-depleted T cells, or PBMCs.

The TCR was taken from a human donor in a cohort sampled during active COVID-19. The material sequenced was peripheral blood. V is TRBV4-1 and J is TRBJ2-1, with D possibly TRBD2 on 6 matching bases. For the CDR3, the DNA is TGCGCCAGCAGCCAAGATCTAGCGTACAATGAGCAGTTCTTC. The encoded protein is CASSQDLAYNEQFF.